This entry lists 16 T cell receptor beta chains sequenced from one sample in a study of beta chain features in type 1 diabetes. Since all of the isolated RNA was reverse transcribed, expressed TCRB transcripts were what got sequenced. Data came from immunoSEQ multiplex PCR; TCRdb stores just in-frame clones and leaves some out. Of about 320,000 clones listed, less than 15% are singletons. Input material: central memory CD4+ T cells from blood. These receptors were taken from a man under 40 in good health.

The CDR3 protein is CASSGLAGITDTQYF. The CDR3 bases are TGTGCCAGCAGTGGATTAGCGGGGATCACAGATACGCAGTATTTT. This chain links TRBV6-6 with TRBJ2-3, with 8 bases that match TRBD2. The length of the CDR3 is 15 residues. The junction had 6 bases not matched to a gene; V was cut back by 5 bases and J by 2 bases. Germline-derived CDR1 and CDR2 are MNHNY and SVGAGI (reference sequence).

This clone was detected ten times or more. This rearrangement joins TRBV4-2 to TRBJ2-5; the D is unclear. V gave up 2 bases and J gave up 5 bases, with 9 bases separating them. In germline, CDR1 is LGHNA, CDR2 YNFKEQ. This CDR3 has 13 residues. The CDR3 nucleotides are TGTGCCAGCAGCCAAAAGTTGGAGGAGACCCAGTACTTC. It specifies CASSQKLEETQYF.

A few counts support this clone. Other DNA sequences in this sample translate to the same CDR3. The chain carries TRBV5-1 and TRBJ2-1; no clear D gene. The V and J ends lost 4 bases and 4 bases respectively, with 9 bases between them. CDR3 length equals 13 residues. Germline V gene lookup returns CDR1 SGHRS and CDR2 YFSETQ. CDR3 residues: CASSTAGYNEQFF. The CDR3 nucleotides read TGCGCCAGCAGCACCGCAGGATACAATGAGCAGTTCTTC.

The genes are TRBV6-5 and TRBJ1-2; D is unclear. The CDR3 length is 14 residues. V lost 2 bases and J lost 4, with 11 bases in between. Looked up from germline, CDR1 is MNHEY and CDR2 is SVGAGI. CDR3 sequence (DNA): TGTGCCAGCAGTTACGACCAGGTCTCCTATGGCTACACCTTC. Protein sequence: CASSYDQVSYGYTF.

V and J are TRBV7-2 and TRBJ2-7; 8 bases are a match to TRBD1. Germline V gene sequence: CDR1 SGHTA, CDR2 FQGNSA. V shed 3 bases, J shed 7 bases, and the junction held 8 bases outside the gene matches. The CDR3 spans 14 residues. The DNA of the CDR3 is TGTGCCAGCAGCTTCGGGACAGGTGCGAGGGAGCAGTACTTC. This translates into CASSFGTGAREQYF.

The chain joins TRBV6-6 to TRBJ1-2; weak D call: TRBD1 (6 bases). Germline V gene lookup returns CDR1 MNHNY and CDR2 SVGAGI (reference sequence). The CDR3 consists of 16 residues. V lost 0 bases and J lost 5, with 16 bases in between. CDR3 region: CASSYSPAGDYYGYTF. CDR3 DNA sequence: TGTGCCAGCAGTTACTCTCCGGCAGGGGATTATTATGGCTACACCTTC.

This clone was seen a few times. The chain has TRBV19 and TRBJ2-1, with 7 nucleotides matching TRBD1. CDR1 is LNHDA and CDR2 is SQIVND in the germline V gene (reference sequence). The junction had 5 bases not matched to a gene; V was cut back by 4 bases and J by 8 bases. The CDR3 is 13 residues long. In DNA form, the CDR3 reads TGTGCCAGTAGTACCCAGCAGGGGGATGAGCAGTTCTTC. It specifies CASSTQQGDEQFF.

In this sample, this clone turned up a few times. This chain joins TRBV5-6 and TRBJ2-7, with D perhaps assigned TRBD1 or TRBD2 (6 bases each). The CDR3 loop spans 16 amino acids. Germline V lookup: CDR1 SGHDT, CDR2 YYEEEE. The V end lost 4 bases, the J end lost 6 bases, and 23 bases lay between the germline ends. CDR3 residues: CASSDDRRGGASEQYF. The CDR3 nucleotides read TGTGCCAGCAGCGACGACAGGCGGGGCGGGGCGAGCGAGCAGTACTTC.

This clone turned up a few times. The V gene is TRBV6-5, the J gene TRBJ2-1, with D tentatively TRBD1 or TRBD2 (5 bases each). The CDR3 has 16 residues. In germline, CDR1 is MNHEY, CDR2 SVGAGI. V lost 0 bases, J lost 8 bases, and 17 bases lay in between. CDR3 nucleotide sequence: TGTGCCAGCAGTTACTCGGGACGGTCCAGGTTTGATGAGCAGTTCTTC. Protein product: CASSYSGRSRFDEQFF.

V is TRBV4-2 and J is TRBJ2-5; D gene unclear. CDR1 and CDR2 (germline): LGHNA, YNFKEQ. Trimming left V 0 bases short and J 2 bases short, with 10 bases between. The CDR3 consists of 15 residues. CDR3 protein: CASSQDGPPQETQYF. In nucleotides, the CDR3 is TGTGCCAGCAGCCAAGACGGGCCACCACAAGAGACCCAGTACTTC.

The rearrangement joins TRBV14 to TRBJ1-1; D perhaps matches TRBD1 (5 bases). The CDR3 runs to 12 residues. Per the germline V gene, CDR1 is SGHDN and CDR2 is FVKESK. V lost 0 bases and J lost 12, with 11 bases in between. CDR3 amino acids: CASSQDRRVSFF. The DNA of the CDR3 is TGTGCCAGCAGCCAAGATCGCAGGGTGTCTTTCTTT.

The V call is TRBV7-9, the J call TRBJ2-6; D call uncertain. Trimming stripped 2 bases from V and 0 bases from J, with 8 bases between. The CDR3 length is 16 residues. The germline V gene has CDR1 SEHNR and CDR2 FQNEAQ (reference sequence). The CDR3 bases are TGTGCCAGCAGCTTAACGGTCCGCTCTGGGGCCAACGTCCTGACTTTC. Its translation: CASSLTVRSGANVLTF. The variable domain in full, completed from reference TRBV7-9 and TRBJ2-6, reads DTGVSQNPRHKITKRGQNVTFRCDPISEHNRLYWYRQTLGQGPEFLTYFQNEAQLEKSRLLSDRFSAERPKGSFSTLEIQRTEQGDSAMYLCASSLTVRSGANVLTFGAGSRLTVL.

CDR3 coding DNA: TGCGCCAGCAGCCGGGGACTAGCGGGAACCGGGGAGCTGTTTTTT. It translates to CASSRGLAGTGELFF. This chain links TRBV5-1 with TRBJ2-2, with 13 bases lining up with TRBD2. The length of the CDR3 is 15 residues. Germline CDR1 SGHRS, CDR2 YFSETQ. V shed 4 bases, J shed 5 bases, and the junction held 2 bases outside the gene matches.

The chain employs TRBV6-1 and TRBJ1-3; a weak D match, TRBD1 (6 bases). With 6 bases removed from V and 13 bases from J, the gap between germline ends came to 16 bases. Per the germline V gene, CDR1 is MNHNS and CDR2 is SASEGT. The CDR3 extends over 12 amino acids. The CDR3 here is CASRPDSALIYF. CDR3 nucleotides: TGTGCCAGCAGGCCGGACAGCGCACTTATATATTTT.

This clone was found a few times. This chain links TRBV7-9 with TRBJ1-6; TRBD1 aligns across 8 bases. The V and J ends lost 7 bases and 8 bases, in that order; junction bases with no gene match: 10. Germline CDR1 reads SEHNR; CDR2 reads FQNEAQ (reference sequence). The CDR3 covers 15 residues. The DNA of the CDR3 is TGTGCCAGCACCTACGGAAACAGGGGGTATTCACCCCTCCACTTT. It codes for CASTYGNRGYSPLHF.

J is TRBJ2-3 and V is TRBV19; 10 bases map to TRBD2. The germline V gene has CDR1 LNHDA and CDR2 SQIVND (reference sequence). Trimming at V came to 7 bases and at J to 6 bases, leaving 13 bases not matched to a gene. CDR3 length: 16 amino acids. CDR3 bases: TGTGCCAGTACACGTGGGCTAGCGGGGGACTCGGATACGCAGTATTTT. Translating it yields CASTRGLAGDSDTQYF.